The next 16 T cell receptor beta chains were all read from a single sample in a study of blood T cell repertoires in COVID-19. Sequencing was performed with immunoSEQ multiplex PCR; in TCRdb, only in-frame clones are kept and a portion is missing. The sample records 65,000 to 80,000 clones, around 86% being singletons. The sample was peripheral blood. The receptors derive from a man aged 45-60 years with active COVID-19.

CDR3 loop: CATSRDRQAEAFF. CDR3 nucleotide sequence: TGTGCCACCAGCAGAGACCGACAGGCTGAAGCTTTCTTT. V is TRBV15 and J is TRBJ1-1, with a possible D match to TRBD1 (6 bases). This CDR3 region has 13 residues. CDR1 LNHNV and CDR2 YYDKDF come from the germline V gene (reference sequence). Trimming pared 0 bases from V and 6 bases from J, leaving 8 bases between.

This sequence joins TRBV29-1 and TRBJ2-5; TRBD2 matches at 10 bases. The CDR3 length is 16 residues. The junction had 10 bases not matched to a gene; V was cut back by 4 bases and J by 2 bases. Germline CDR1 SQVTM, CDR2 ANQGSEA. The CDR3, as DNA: TGCAGCGTTGCGGGTGGAGCGGGGGGGGATCAAGAGACCCAGTACTTC. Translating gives CSVAGGAGGDQETQYF.

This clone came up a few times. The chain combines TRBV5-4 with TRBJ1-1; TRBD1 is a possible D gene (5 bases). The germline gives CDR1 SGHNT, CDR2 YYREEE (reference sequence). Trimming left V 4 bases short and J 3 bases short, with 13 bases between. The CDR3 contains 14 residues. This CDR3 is CASSGGRVYTEAFF. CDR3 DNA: TGTGCCAGCAGCGGGGGGAGGGTGTACACTGAAGCTTTCTTT.

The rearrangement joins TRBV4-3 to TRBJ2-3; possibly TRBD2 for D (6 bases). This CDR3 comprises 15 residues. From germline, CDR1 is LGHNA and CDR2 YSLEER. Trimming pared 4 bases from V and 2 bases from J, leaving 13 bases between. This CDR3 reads CASSPERDSTDTQYF. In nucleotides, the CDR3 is TGCGCCAGCAGCCCGGAAAGGGACTCCACAGATACGCAGTATTTT.

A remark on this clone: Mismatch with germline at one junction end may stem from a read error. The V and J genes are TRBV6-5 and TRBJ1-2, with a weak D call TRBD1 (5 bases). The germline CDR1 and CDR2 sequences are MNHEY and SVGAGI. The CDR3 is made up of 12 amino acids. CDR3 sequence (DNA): TGTGCCAGCACCGCCCTAACCCTGGGGCAGGTCTTC. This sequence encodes CASTALTLGQVF.

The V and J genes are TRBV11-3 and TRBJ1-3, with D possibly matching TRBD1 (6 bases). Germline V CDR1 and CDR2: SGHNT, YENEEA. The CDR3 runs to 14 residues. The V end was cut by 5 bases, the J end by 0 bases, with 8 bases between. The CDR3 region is CASSQGHSGNTIYF. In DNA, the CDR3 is TGTGCCAGCAGCCAGGGGCACTCTGGAAACACCATATATTTT. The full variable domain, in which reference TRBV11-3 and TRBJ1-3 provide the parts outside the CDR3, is EAGVVQSPRYKIIEKKQPVAFWCNPISGHNTLYWYLQNLGQGPELLIRYENEEAVDDSQLPKDRFSAERLKGVDSTLKIQPAELGDSAVYLCASSQGHSGNTIYFGEGSWLTVV.

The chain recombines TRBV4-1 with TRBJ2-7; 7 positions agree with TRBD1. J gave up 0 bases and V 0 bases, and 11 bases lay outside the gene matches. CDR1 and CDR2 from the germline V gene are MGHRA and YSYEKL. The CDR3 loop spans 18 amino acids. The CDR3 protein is CASSQDGSGQVSSYEQYF. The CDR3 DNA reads TGCGCCAGCAGCCAAGATGGCTCCGGACAGGTCAGCTCCTACGAGCAGTACTTC.

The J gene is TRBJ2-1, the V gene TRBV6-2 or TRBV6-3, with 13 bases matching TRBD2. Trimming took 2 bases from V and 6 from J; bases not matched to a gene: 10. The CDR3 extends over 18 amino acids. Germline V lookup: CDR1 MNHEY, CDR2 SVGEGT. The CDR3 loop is CASSYRLAGGARGNEQFF. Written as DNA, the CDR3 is TGTGCCAGCAGTTACAGACTAGCGGGAGGCGCCCGGGGCAATGAGCAGTTCTTC.

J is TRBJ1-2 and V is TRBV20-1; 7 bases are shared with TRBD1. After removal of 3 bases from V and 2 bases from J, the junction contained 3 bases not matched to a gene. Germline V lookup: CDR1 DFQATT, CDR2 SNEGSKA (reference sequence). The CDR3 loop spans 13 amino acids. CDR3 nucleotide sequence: TGCAGTGCTAGTCTGACAGGGAACTATGGCTACACCTTC. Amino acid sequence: CSASLTGNYGYTF.

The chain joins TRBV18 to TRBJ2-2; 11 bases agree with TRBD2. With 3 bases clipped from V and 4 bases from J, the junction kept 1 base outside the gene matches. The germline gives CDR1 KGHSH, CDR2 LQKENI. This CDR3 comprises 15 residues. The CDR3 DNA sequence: TGTGCCAGCTCACCGGGACTAGCGGTCACCGGGGAGCTGTTTTTT. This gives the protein CASSPGLAVTGELFF.

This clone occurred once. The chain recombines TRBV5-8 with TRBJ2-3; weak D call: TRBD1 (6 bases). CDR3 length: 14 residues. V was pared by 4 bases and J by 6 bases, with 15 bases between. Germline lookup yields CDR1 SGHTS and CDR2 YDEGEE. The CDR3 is CASSPGQAADTQYF. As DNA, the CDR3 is TGTGCCAGCAGCCCGGGACAAGCAGCGGATACGCAGTATTTT. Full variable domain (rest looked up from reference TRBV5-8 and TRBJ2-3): EAGVTQSPTHLIKTRGQQATLRCSPISGHTSVYWYQQALGLGLQFLLWYDEGEERNRGNFPPRFSGRQFPNYSSELNVNALELEDSALYLCASSPGQAADTQYFGPGTRLTVL.

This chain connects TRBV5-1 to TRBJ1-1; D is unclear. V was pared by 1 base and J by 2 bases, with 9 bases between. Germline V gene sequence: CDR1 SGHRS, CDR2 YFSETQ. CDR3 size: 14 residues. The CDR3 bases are TGCGCCAGCAGCTTGATCGAACAAAACACTGAAGCTTTCTTT. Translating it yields CASSLIEQNTEAFF.

CDR3 nucleotides: TGCAGTGCTAGGACAGGGGGTGCAGCTTTCTTT. Translating gives CSARTGGAAFF. This chain joins TRBV20-1 and TRBJ1-1, with TRBD1 matching over 9 bases. The length of the CDR3 is 11 residues. CDR1 is DFQATT, CDR2 SNEGSKA, per germline (reference sequence). Losses at the gene ends were 3 bases for V and 10 bases for J; bases not matched to a gene: 3.

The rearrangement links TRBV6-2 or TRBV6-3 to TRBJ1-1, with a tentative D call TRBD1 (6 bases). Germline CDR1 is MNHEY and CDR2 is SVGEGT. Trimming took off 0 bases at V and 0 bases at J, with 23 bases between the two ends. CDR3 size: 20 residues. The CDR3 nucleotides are TGTGCCAGCAGTTACTCGAGGTTGGGCAGGGGAAGTTCTATGAACACTGAAGCTTTCTTT. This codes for CASSYSRLGRGSSMNTEAFF.

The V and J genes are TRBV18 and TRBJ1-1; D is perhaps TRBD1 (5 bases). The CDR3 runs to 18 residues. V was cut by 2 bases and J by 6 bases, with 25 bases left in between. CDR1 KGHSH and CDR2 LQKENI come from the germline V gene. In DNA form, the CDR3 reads TGTGCCAGCTCACCAAGTTCTGTGTTTACAGTCCGGGGGGCTGAAGCTTTCTTT. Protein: CASSPSSVFTVRGAEAFF. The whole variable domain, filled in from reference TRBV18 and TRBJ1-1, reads NAGVMQNPRHLVRRRGQEARLRCSPMKGHSHVYWYRQLPEEGLKFMVYLQKENIIDESGMPKERFSAEFPKEGPSILRIQQVVRGDSAAYFCASSPSSVFTVRGAEAFFGQGTRLTVV.

The CDR3 bases are TGTGCCACCAGTGGGGTAGGGAGGACTAGCGGGAGATTTGAGCAGTTCTTC. Translated, it gives CATSGVGRTSGRFEQFF. The genes are TRBV24-1 and TRBJ2-1; 13 bases line up with TRBD2. Trimming took 5 bases from V and 9 from J; bases not matched to a gene: 12. The CDR3 totals 17 residues. Germline V gene sequence: CDR1 KGHDR, CDR2 SFDVKD.